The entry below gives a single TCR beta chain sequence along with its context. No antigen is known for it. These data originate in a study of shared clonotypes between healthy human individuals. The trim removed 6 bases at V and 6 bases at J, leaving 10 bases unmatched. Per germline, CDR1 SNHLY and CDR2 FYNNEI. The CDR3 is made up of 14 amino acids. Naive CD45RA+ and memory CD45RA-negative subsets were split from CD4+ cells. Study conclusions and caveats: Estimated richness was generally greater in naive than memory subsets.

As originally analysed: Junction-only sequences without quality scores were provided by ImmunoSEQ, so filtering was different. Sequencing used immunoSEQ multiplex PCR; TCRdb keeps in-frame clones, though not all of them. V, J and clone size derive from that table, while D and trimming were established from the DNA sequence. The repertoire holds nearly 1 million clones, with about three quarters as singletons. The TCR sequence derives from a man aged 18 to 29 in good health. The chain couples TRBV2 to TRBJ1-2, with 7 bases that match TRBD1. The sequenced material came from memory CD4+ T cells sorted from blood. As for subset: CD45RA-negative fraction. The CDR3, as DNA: TGTGCCAGCAGGCGGGACAGCCTGGGTGATGGCTACACCTTC. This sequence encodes CASRRDSLGDGYTF.